The present entry profiles one T cell receptor (beta chain) with its context. Its antigen remains undetermined. Base-call qualities are not available, and no considerably larger clone is one nucleotide away. The same CDR3 arises from other DNA sequences in this sample as well. V is pared back by 1 base and J by 5 bases, with 2 bases lying between the germline termini. Via the germline V gene, CDR1 is SQVTM and CDR2 ANQGSEA. The CDR3 has 10 amino acids, counting the end cysteine and phenylalanine. CDR3 DNA only is kept here, 30 bases in frame from base 1. This specimen belongs to a study of shared clonotypes between healthy human individuals (dated by TCRdb to 2019 to 2021). With respect to the entire study: The cohort included a few men and a couple of women between 18 and 49 years of age. Per donor, three plates each were used for CD4 naive and CD4 memory, two for CD8 naive, and one for CD8 memory. To estimate repertoire size and how much clonotypes are shared between individuals, the study performed deep sequencing of blood TCR repertoires from about 5 healthy adults. Different laboratories and diverse techniques were used to prepare libraries and sequence TCR repertoires, to increase sequencing depth and limit assay-specific biases. Per donor, leukapheresis produced somewhere between about 0.9 and 9.5 billion PBMCs.

Using the deep immunoSEQ assay, multiplex PCR amplified TCR CDR3 regions from genomic DNA. For each cell subset, the extracted genomic DNA was distributed evenly across all wells of several immunoSEQ 96-well plates, and each plate served as one replicate. Each replicate PCR for sorted subsets received around 0.2 ug genomic DNA, equal to tens of thousands of T cell genomes. The purified libraries were quantified using a Qubit 3.0 fluorometer, sized with a Bioanalyzer 2100, and then quantified again using the KAPA Library Quantification kit. A separate single-read 150-cycle Illumina NextSeq 550 flow cell was used to sequence each immunoSEQ 96-well plate. The source study handled its data this way. Because only junctional sequences without quality scores were contained in the immunoSEQ output, filtering matching that applied to full-length reads could not be performed. To assign V/J genes and CDR3, sequences were annotated against IMGT germline references using PyIR, a Python wrapper for IgBLAST v1.9. Reads with weak V/J assignments (E-value above 1e-6), missing CDR3, stop codons, out-of-frame junctions, or ambiguous translated residues were removed. A V3J clonotype was defined by an identical inferred V gene, J gene, and CDR3 amino acid sequence. The percentage overlap between two repertoires was calculated by dividing the number of shared unique clonotypes by the size of the smaller repertoire. Richness of each repertoire was evaluated using RTK rarefaction, the Chao1 estimator, and Recon v2.1 estimates of unobserved clonotypes. For all TCRbeta clonotypes obtained by the gDNA method from several donors, generation probabilities were computed with OLGA. TCRdb retrieved this table from immuneACCESS and kept in-frame rearrangements only. Not all clones are present; in checked studies, unresolved V genes account for under half, and no reason is known for the remainder. Clone size and the V and J calls come from that table; the DNA yielded D and trimming. This sample has 1 million to 1.3 million clones in its table, and approximately 80% of those were observed once. The top ten clones comprise around 0.6% of the sample.

The donors were healthy, HIV-negative adults with no recently reported acute infections or vaccinations. Every donor was a Caucasian adult living in Nashville, Tennessee, USA. Magnetic negative selection was used to enrich CD4+ T cells, after which naive cells were positively selected on CD45RA and the negative fraction became the memory subset. Blood was collected by leukapheresis, and PBMCs were isolated by Ficoll-Histopaque density gradient centrifugation and then cryopreserved in liquid nitrogen vapor phase. Analytical flow cytometry was used to check the purity and quantity of each magnetically sorted T cell population. Genomic DNA was isolated from each sorted fraction and quantified by UV absorbance on a Nanodrop 2000c. Overall study outcomes, separate from this receptor: Larger estimated clonotype richness was generally found for naive subsets than for memory subsets. Pairwise subsampling led to the expectation that sequencing depth would affect the degree of clonotype sharing among donors. The genetic and exposure-history diversity represented was limited by the small number of donors. Across four donors, around 5% of naive CD4, approximately 3.6% of naive CD8, 2.3% of memory CD4, and approximately 0.4% of memory CD8 clonotypes were shared. Sampling was limited to blood, and TCR repertoires in tissue likely differ from TCR repertoires in blood. Rarefaction of sorted-subset datasets indicated incomplete sequencing despite the large sequencing depth. Clonotypes shared by all four sorted-subset donors showed higher generation probabilities than non-shared clonotypes.

This TCR was recovered from a man younger than 35 in good health. Some clones in this sample may be carry-over from other donors' samples. Source material: memory CD4+ T cells from PBMCs. The cell subset or site label of this sample denotes: CD45RA-negative fraction. The chain is assembled from TRBV29-1 and TRBJ2-5, with the D gene not confidently named. The nucleotide sequence reads as follows: TGCAGCGTTGAAGTCGAGACCCAGTACTTC. It is translated as CSVEVETQYF.